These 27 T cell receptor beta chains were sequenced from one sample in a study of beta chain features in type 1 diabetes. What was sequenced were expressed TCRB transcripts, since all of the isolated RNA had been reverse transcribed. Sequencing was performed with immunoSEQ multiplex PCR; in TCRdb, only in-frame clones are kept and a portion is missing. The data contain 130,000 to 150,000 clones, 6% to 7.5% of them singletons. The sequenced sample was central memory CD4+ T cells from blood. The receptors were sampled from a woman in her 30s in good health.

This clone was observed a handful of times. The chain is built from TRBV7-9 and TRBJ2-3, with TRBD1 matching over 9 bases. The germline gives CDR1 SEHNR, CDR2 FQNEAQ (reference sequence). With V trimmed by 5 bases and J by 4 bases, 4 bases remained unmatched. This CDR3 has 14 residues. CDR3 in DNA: TGTGCCAGCAGCCTAACAGGGGGCGCAGATACGCAGTATTTT. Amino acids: CASSLTGGADTQYF. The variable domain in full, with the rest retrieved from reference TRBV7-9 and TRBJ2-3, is DTGVSQNPRHKITKRGQNVTFRCDPISEHNRLYWYRQTLGQGPEFLTYFQNEAQLEKSRLLSDRFSAERPKGSFSTLEIQRTEQGDSAMYLCASSLTGGADTQYFGPGTRLTVL.

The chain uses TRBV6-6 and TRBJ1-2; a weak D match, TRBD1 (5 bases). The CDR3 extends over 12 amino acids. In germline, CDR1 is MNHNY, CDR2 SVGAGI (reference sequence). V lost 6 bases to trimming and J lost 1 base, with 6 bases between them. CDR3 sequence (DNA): TGTGCCAGCAGGGGGCATAACTATGGCTACACCTTC. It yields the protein CASRGHNYGYTF.

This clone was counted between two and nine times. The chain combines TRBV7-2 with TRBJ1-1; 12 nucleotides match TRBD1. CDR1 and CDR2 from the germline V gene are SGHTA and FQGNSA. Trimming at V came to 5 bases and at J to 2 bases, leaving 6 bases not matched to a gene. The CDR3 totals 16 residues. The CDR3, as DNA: TGTGCCAGCAGCCAAGATGGGACAGGGGGCAACACTGAAGCTTTCTTT. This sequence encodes CASSQDGTGGNTEAFF.

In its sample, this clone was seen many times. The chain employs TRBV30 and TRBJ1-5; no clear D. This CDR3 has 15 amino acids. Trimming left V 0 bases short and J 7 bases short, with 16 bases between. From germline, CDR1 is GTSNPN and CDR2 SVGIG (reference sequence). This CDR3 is CAWSVSSGSRQPQHF. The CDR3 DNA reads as TGTGCCTGGAGTGTAAGCTCAGGAAGTCGGCAGCCCCAGCATTTT.

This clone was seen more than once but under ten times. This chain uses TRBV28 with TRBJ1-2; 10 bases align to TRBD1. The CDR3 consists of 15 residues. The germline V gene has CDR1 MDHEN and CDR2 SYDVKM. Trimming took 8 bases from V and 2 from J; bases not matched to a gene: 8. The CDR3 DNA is TGTGCCAGCCACATACCGGGACAGGGGAACTATGGCTACACCTTC. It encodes CASHIPGQGNYGYTF.

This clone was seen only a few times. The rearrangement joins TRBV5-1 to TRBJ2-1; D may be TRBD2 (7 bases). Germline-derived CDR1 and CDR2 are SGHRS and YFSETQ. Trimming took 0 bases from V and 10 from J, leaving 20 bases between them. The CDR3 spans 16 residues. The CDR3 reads CASSLDPSGLGGEQFF. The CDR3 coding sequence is TGCGCCAGCAGCTTGGACCCTAGCGGTTTAGGGGGGGAGCAGTTCTTC.

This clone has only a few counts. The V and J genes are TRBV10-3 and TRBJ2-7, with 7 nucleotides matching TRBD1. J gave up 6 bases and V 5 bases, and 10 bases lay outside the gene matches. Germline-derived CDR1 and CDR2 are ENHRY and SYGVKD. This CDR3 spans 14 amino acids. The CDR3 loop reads CAISSTGSFREQYF. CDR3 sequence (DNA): TGTGCCATCAGTTCGACAGGGTCCTTTCGCGAGCAGTACTTC.

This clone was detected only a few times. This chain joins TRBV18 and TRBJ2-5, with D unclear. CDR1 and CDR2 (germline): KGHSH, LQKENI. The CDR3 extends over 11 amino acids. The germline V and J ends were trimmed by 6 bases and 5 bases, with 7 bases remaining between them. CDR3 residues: CASSAAETQYF. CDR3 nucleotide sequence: TGTGCCAGCTCTGCGGCGGAGACCCAGTACTTC.

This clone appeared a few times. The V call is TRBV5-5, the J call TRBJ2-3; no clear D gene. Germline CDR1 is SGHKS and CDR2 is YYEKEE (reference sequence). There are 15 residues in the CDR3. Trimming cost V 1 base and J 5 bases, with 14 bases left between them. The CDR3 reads CASSLFPEAVDTQYF. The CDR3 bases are TGTGCCAGCAGCTTGTTCCCCGAGGCAGTAGATACGCAGTATTTT.

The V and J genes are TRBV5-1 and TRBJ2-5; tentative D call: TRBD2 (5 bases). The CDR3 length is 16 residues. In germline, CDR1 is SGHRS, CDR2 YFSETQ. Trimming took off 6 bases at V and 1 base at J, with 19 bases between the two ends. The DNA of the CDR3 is TGCGCCAGCATGAACAGCGGAAGGGTAGTCCAAGAGACCCAGTACTTC. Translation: CASMNSGRVVQETQYF. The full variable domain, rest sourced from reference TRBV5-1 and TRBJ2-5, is KAGVTQTPRYLIKTRGQQVTLSCSPISGHRSVSWYQQTPGQGLQFLFEYFSETQRNKGNFPGRFSGRQFSNSRSEMNVSTLELGDSALYLCASMNSGRVVQETQYFGPGTRLLVL.

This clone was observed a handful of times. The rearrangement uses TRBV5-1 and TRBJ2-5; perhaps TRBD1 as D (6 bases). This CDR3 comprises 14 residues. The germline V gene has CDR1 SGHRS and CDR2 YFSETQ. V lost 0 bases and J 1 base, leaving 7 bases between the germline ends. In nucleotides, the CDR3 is TGCGCCAGCAGCTTGGGAGGGGGCCAAGAGACCCAGTACTTC. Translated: CASSLGGGQETQYF.

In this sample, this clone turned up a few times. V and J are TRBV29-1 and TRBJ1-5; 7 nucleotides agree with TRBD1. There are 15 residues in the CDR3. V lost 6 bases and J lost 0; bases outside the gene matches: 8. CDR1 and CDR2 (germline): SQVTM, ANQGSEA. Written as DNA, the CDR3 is TGCAGCGTAGGGACAGACGCCTATAGCAATCAGCCCCAGCATTTT. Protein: CSVGTDAYSNQPQHF.

The CDR3, as DNA: TGTGCCAGCAGCTTGTGGGAACTAGCGGGGATATACAATGAGCAGTTCTTC. It is translated as CASSLWELAGIYNEQFF. The chain uses TRBV5-7 and TRBJ2-1, with TRBD2 matching 10 bases. TRBV5-7 is assigned to the ORF class and has an uncertain function. V lost 1 base and J lost 4; bases outside the gene matches: 8. This CDR3 region has 17 residues.

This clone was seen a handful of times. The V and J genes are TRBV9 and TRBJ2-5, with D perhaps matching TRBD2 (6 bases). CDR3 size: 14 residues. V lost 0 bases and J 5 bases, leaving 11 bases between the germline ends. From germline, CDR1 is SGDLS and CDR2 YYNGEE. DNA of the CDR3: TGTGCCAGCAGCGTAGGTGGAGGGCTCGAGACCCAGTACTTC. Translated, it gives CASSVGGGLETQYF.

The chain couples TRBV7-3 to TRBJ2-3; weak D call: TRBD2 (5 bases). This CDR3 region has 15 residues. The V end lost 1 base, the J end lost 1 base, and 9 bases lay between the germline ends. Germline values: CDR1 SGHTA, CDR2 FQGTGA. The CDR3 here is CASSLMASRTDTQYF. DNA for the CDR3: TGTGCCAGCAGCTTAATGGCTAGCCGCACAGATACGCAGTATTTT.

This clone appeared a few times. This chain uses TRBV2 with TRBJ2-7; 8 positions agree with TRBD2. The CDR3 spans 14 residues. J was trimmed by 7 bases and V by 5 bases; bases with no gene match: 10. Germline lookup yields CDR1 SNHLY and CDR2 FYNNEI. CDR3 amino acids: CASSPVSGRVEQYF. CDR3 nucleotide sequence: TGTGCCAGCAGTCCCGTGAGCGGGAGAGTTGAGCAGTACTTC.

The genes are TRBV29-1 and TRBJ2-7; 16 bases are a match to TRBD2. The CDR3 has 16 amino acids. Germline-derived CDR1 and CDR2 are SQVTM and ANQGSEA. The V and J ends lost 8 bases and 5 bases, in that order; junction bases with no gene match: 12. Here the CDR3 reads CSIGGTSGRATDEQYF. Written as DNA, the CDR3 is TGCAGCATTGGTGGGACTAGCGGGAGGGCCACCGACGAGCAGTACTTC.

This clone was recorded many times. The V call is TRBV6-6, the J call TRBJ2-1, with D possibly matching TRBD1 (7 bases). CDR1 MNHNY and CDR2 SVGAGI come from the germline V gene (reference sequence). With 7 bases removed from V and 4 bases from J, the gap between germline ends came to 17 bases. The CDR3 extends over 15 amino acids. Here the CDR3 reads CASTGRQGLYNEQFF. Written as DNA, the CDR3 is TGTGCCAGCACCGGGAGACAGGGATTATACAATGAGCAGTTCTTC.

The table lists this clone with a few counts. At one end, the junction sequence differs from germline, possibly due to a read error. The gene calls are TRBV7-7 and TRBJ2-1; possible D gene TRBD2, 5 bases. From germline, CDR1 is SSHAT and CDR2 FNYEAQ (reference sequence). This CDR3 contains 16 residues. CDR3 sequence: CASSFGPTGSYNEQFF. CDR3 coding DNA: TGTGCTAGCAGCTTCGGCCCCACGGGGTCCTACAATGAGCAGTTCTTC.

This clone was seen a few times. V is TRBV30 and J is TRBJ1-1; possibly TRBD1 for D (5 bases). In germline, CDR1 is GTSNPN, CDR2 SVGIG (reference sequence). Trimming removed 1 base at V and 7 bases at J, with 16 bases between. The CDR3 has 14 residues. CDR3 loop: CAWSGRSRGGEAFF. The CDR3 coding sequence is TGTGCCTGGAGTGGGCGGTCGAGGGGAGGTGAAGCTTTCTTT.

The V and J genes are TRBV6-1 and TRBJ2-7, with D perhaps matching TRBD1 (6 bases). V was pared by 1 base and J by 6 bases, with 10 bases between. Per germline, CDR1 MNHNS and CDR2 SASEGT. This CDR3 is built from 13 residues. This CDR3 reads CASSEGTAFEQYF. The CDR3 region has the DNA TGTGCCAGCAGTGAAGGGACAGCGTTCGAGCAGTACTTC.

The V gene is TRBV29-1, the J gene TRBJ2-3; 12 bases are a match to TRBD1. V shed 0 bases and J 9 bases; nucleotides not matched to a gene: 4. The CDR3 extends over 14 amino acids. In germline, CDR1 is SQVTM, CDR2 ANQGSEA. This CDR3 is CSVEEGQGATTQYF. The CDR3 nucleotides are TGCAGCGTTGAAGAGGGACAGGGGGCGACAACGCAGTATTTT.

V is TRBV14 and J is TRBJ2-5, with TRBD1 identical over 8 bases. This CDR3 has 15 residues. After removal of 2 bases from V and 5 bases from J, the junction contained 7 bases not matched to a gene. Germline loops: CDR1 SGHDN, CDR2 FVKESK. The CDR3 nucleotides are TGTGCCAGCAGCCAAAGGACAGGGCAGAAGGAGACCCAGTACTTC. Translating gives CASSQRTGQKETQYF. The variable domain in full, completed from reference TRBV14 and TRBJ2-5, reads EAGVTQFPSHSVIEKGQTVTLRCDPISGHDNLYWYRRVMGKEIKFLLHFVKESKQDESGMPNNRFLAERTGGTYSTLKVQPAELEDSGVYFCASSQRTGQKETQYFGPGTRLLVL.

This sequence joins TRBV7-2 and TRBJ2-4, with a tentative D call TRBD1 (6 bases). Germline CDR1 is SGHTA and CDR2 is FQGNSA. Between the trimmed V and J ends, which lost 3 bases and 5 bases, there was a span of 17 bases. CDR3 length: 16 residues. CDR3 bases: TGTGCCAGCAGCTTCAGGCAGGGGACGGCTCAAAACATTCAGTACTTC. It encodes CASSFRQGTAQNIQYF.

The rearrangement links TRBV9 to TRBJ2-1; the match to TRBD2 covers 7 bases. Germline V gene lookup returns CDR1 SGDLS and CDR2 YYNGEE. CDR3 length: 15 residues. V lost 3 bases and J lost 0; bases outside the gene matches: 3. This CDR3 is CASSGSSGSYNEQFF. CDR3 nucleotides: TGTGCCAGCAGCGGATCTAGCGGCTCCTACAATGAGCAGTTCTTC.

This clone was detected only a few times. CDR3 region: CASSKTQGWETQYF. CDR3 DNA sequence: TGTGCCAGCAGCAAAACACAGGGATGGGAGACCCAGTACTTC. The chain combines TRBV7-2 with TRBJ2-5; perhaps TRBD1 as D (6 bases). Trimming pared 5 bases from V and 5 bases from J, leaving 15 bases between. The CDR3 extends over 14 amino acids. Germline assignment: CDR1 SGHTA and CDR2 FQGNSA.

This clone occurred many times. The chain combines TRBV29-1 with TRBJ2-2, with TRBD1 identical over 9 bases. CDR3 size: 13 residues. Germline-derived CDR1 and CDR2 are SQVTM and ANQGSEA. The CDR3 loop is CSAGDRVPGELFF. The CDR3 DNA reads TGCAGTGCGGGGGACAGGGTGCCCGGGGAGCTGTTTTTT.